This T cell receptor beta chain was observed in a study of blood T cell repertoires in COVID-19. The germline V gene encodes CDR1 SGHTA and CDR2 FQGNSA. J was trimmed by 5 bases and V by 1 base; bases with no gene match: 4. The CDR3 consists of 14 residues. Data came from immunoSEQ multiplex PCR; TCRdb stores just in-frame clones and leaves some out. The sample comprises 99,000 or so clones, approximately 82% of which are singletons, and 15% to 17% rests with the top ten. The chain carries TRBV7-2 and TRBJ2-5, with TRBD1 identical over 7 bases. This receptor was obtained from a woman over 75 with acute or convalescent COVID-19. Sequenced input: peripheral blood. The CDR3 DNA follows: TGTGCCAGCAGCTTAGAGGACAGGCGGGAGACCCAGTACTTC. As protein: CASSLEDRRETQYF.